Below are 30 T cell receptor beta chains sequenced from a single sample in a study of cytomegalovirus exposure and HLA in healthy donors. The study ran its PCR with 60 Vbeta and 13 Jbeta primers. Assay: immunoSEQ multiplex PCR; the TCRdb copy retains only in-frame clones and omits some. The data contain about 210,000 clones, 78% of them singletons. The sequencing input was PBMCs. The receptors were gathered from a boy aged 5-17 years in good health and CMV-seronegative.

The chain employs TRBV19 and TRBJ2-7; 8 nucleotides agree with TRBD2. Germline V gene data show CDR1 as LNHDA and CDR2 as SQIVND (reference sequence). J lost 2 bases, V lost 8 bases, and 11 bases had no gene match. The CDR3 loop spans 15 amino acids. The CDR3 DNA follows: TGTGCCAGTCGTTACACGGGAGGGGACCCCTACGAGCAGTACTTC. As protein: CASRYTGGDPYEQYF.

The rearrangement links TRBV5-1 to TRBJ2-3, with 9 nucleotides matching TRBD2. The CDR3 has 16 residues. Germline V CDR1 and CDR2: SGHRS, YFSETQ. The junction had 8 bases not matched to a gene; V was cut back by 2 bases and J by 4 bases. The CDR3 coding sequence is TGCGCCAGCAGCTTCCCCGGGACTAGCCCCGCAGATACGCAGTATTTT. This codes for CASSFPGTSPADTQYF.

This sequence joins TRBV2 and TRBJ2-3; the match to TRBD2 covers 13 bases. This CDR3 contains 16 residues. The J segment lost 0 bases and the V segment lost 6 bases, leaving 3 bases of the junction unmatched. CDR1 and CDR2 (germline): SNHLY, FYNNEI. The CDR3 spells CASRGLAGASTDTQYF. In DNA form, the CDR3 reads TGTGCCAGCAGAGGACTAGCGGGGGCTAGCACAGATACGCAGTATTTT.

On this clone itself: One junction end disagrees with the germline gene, perhaps due to a read error. Other DNA sequences within the sample encode an identical CDR3. The chain has TRBV5-1 and TRBJ2-3; 14 nucleotides agree with TRBD2. CDR3 length equals 19 residues. Germline V gene sequence: CDR1 SGHRS, CDR2 YFSETQ. CDR3 region: CASSLGPGLAGDLTDTQYF. The CDR3 DNA follows: TGCGCCAGTAGCTTGGGCCCGGGACTAGCGGGGGATCTCACAGATACGCAGTATTTT.

This chain connects TRBV19 to TRBJ1-1, with D unresolved. This CDR3 comprises 14 residues. Per germline, CDR1 LNHDA and CDR2 SQIVND (reference sequence). Trimming took 6 bases from V and 1 from J, leaving 12 bases between them. The CDR3 protein is CASSKMSGNTEAFF. In DNA, the CDR3 is TGTGCCAGTAGCAAGATGTCGGGGAACACTGAAGCTTTCTTT. The entire variable domain, with the rest obtained from reference TRBV19 and TRBJ1-1, is as follows: DGGITQSPKYLFRKEGQNVTLSCEQNLNHDAMYWYRQDPGQGLRLIYYSQIVNDFQKGDIAEGYSVSREKKESFPLTVTSAQKNPTAFYLCASSKMSGNTEAFFGQGTRLTVV.

J is TRBJ2-7 and V is TRBV6-1, with D possibly being TRBD1 (6 bases). Germline V CDR1 and CDR2: MNHNS, SASEGT. CDR3 size: 15 residues. V was pared by 3 bases and J by 1 base, with 13 bases between. CDR3: CASSEDPGQSYEQYF. CDR3 coding DNA: TGTGCCAGCAGTGAGGACCCCGGACAGTCCTACGAGCAGTACTTC.

The CDR3 protein is CASSVAGRGVSGANVLTF. DNA of the CDR3: TGTGCCAGCAGCGTAGCCGGCAGGGGTGTTTCTGGGGCCAACGTCCTGACTTTC. The chain couples TRBV9 to TRBJ2-6; D possibly corresponds to TRBD1 (6 bases). V was shortened by 0 bases and J by 1 base, with 14 bases between the two germline ends. In germline, CDR1 is SGDLS, CDR2 YYNGEE. This CDR3 contains 18 residues.

The chain couples TRBV5-1 to TRBJ2-2; 8 nucleotides match TRBD1. With V trimmed by 2 bases and J by 1 base, 4 bases remained unmatched. CDR3 size: 16 residues. The germline CDR1 and CDR2 sequences are SGHRS and YFSETQ. CDR3 in amino acids: CASSFSGTGNTGELFF. The CDR3 DNA sequence: TGCGCCAGCAGCTTCTCCGGGACAGGGAACACCGGGGAGCTGTTTTTT.

The chain carries TRBV30 and TRBJ2-1, with a weak D call TRBD2 (5 bases). The ends were cut back, 5 bases at V and 3 bases at J, with 11 bases in the middle. CDR3 size: 13 residues. CDR1 is GTSNPN and CDR2 is SVGIG in the germline V gene (reference sequence). CDR3 in DNA: TGTGCCTGGCGGGAAGACGGCTACAATGAGCAGTTCTTC. Protein: CAWREDGYNEQFF.

The chain couples TRBV7-9 to TRBJ1-2; possible D gene TRBD1, 6 bases. Germline V gives CDR1 SEHNR, CDR2 FQNEAQ (reference sequence). V shed 1 base and J shed 1 base, with 7 bases lying between them. The CDR3 consists of 14 residues. CDR3 in DNA: TGTGCCAGCAGCTTAGGGACAGTTAACTATGGCTACACCTTC. Protein sequence: CASSLGTVNYGYTF.

The chain carries TRBV2 and TRBJ2-7, with TRBD2 matching 7 bases. The CDR3 totals 16 residues. Germline V CDR1 and CDR2: SNHLY, FYNNEI. Trimming at V came to 7 bases and at J to 0 bases, leaving 12 bases not matched to a gene. The CDR3 spells CASTARSGGRSYEQYF. CDR3 in DNA: TGTGCCAGCACCGCTAGGTCGGGGGGACGCTCCTACGAGCAGTACTTC.

This clone was counted only a few times. V usage is TRBV11-2 and J usage is TRBJ2-5, with a weak D call TRBD1 (6 bases). The assigned J gene may be wrong: the sequence end matches TRBJ2-7 better. From germline, CDR1 is SGHAT and CDR2 FQNNGV. CDR3 size: 16 residues. The CDR3 loop reads CASSLSTGTVDYEQYF. The CDR3 coding sequence is TGTGCCAGCAGCTTAAGTACAGGGACCGTTGATTACGAGCAGTACTTC.

This sequence joins TRBV5-1 and TRBJ2-7; TRBD2 agrees at 7 bases. From germline, CDR1 is SGHRS and CDR2 YFSETQ. Germline trimming cut 0 bases from V and 1 base from J; bases unmatched to any gene: 7. This CDR3 has 16 residues. The CDR3 nucleotides are TGCGCCAGCAGCTTGGGGGGACTTAGCGGGTCCTACGAGCAGTACTTC. Amino acids: CASSLGGLSGSYEQYF.

This clone occurred a few times. The genes are TRBV10-1 and TRBJ2-5, with 12 bases lining up with TRBD2. The germline CDR1 and CDR2 sequences are WNHNN and SYGVQD (reference sequence). The CDR3 covers 16 residues. V shed 7 bases, J shed 4 bases, and the junction held 10 bases outside the gene matches. In nucleotides, the CDR3 is TGCGCCAGCACCGAAGGTACTAGCGGGAGGCCAGAGACCCAGTACTTC. Protein: CASTEGTSGRPETQYF.

V gene TRBV7-9 combines with J gene TRBJ2-5; 7 nucleotides match TRBD2. This CDR3 comprises 15 residues. CDR1 SEHNR and CDR2 FQNEAQ come from the germline V gene (reference sequence). V shed 7 bases, J shed 1 base, and the junction held 9 bases outside the gene matches. The CDR3 bases are TGTGCCAGCAAACATGCGGGGGTCCTCCAAGAGACCCAGTACTTC. Translated: CASKHAGVLQETQYF.

The chain joins TRBV6-6 to TRBJ1-2, with 7 bases fitting TRBD1. The CDR3 loop spans 16 amino acids. With V trimmed by 5 bases and J by 4 bases, 13 bases remained unmatched. CDR1 is MNHNY and CDR2 is SVGAGI in the germline V gene (reference sequence). The CDR3 nucleotides are TGTGCCAGCAGTAGGGGATCGACAGGGAGCAGCTATGGCTACACCTTC. Translation: CASSRGSTGSSYGYTF.

This clone was seen a few times. The V gene is TRBV11-3, the J gene TRBJ2-7, with D possibly matching TRBD1 (6 bases). The CDR3 spans 19 residues. V was pared by 5 bases and J by 0 bases, with 26 bases between. CDR1 and CDR2 from the germline V gene are SGHNT and YENEEA. This chain's CDR3 is CASSPWISGEQGSSYEQYF. In DNA form, the CDR3 reads TGTGCCAGCAGCCCTTGGATATCCGGGGAGCAGGGGAGCTCCTACGAGCAGTACTTC. The full variable domain, in which reference TRBV11-3 and TRBJ2-7 provide the parts outside the CDR3, is EAGVVQSPRYKIIEKKQPVAFWCNPISGHNTLYWYLQNLGQGPELLIRYENEEAVDDSQLPKDRFSAERLKGVDSTLKIQPAELGDSAVYLCASSPWISGEQGSSYEQYFGPGTRLTVT.

The gene calls are TRBV5-6 and TRBJ2-1, with D perhaps TRBD2 (6 bases). The CDR3 runs 18 residues. Germline CDR1 is SGHDT and CDR2 is YYEEEE. Trimming took off 4 bases at V and 1 base at J, with 21 bases between the two ends. Written as DNA, the CDR3 is TGTGCCAGCAGCCCGGGGAGGAGACGCCAAGGGTCCTACAATGAGCAGTTCTTC. Residues: CASSPGRRRQGSYNEQFF. The complete variable domain, with remaining parts taken from reference TRBV5-6 and TRBJ2-1, reads DAGVTQSPTHLIKTRGQQVTLRCSPKSGHDTVSWYQQALGQGPQFIFQYYEEEERQRGNFPDRFSGHQFPNYSSELNVNALLLGDSALYLCASSPGRRRQGSYNEQFFGPGTRLTVL.

The chain employs TRBV4-1 and TRBJ2-1, with 9 bases identical to TRBD1. The V gene end was trimmed by 2 bases and the J gene end by 9 bases; junction bases not matched to a gene: 11. Germline V gene sequence: CDR1 MGHRA, CDR2 YSYEKL. The CDR3 is 16 amino acids. The CDR3 region is CASSQFSRTGEGEQFF. DNA for the CDR3: TGCGCCAGCAGCCAATTTAGCAGGACAGGGGAGGGTGAGCAGTTCTTC.

This chain links TRBV18 with TRBJ2-7, with 12 bases that match TRBD1. J gave up 3 bases and V 6 bases, and 9 bases lay outside the gene matches. CDR1 and CDR2 from the germline V gene are KGHSH and LQKENI. This CDR3 comprises 16 residues. The DNA of the CDR3 is TGTGCCAGCTCTTCCCGGGGGACAGGGGGCATCTACGAGCAGTACTTC. The encoded protein is CASSSRGTGGIYEQYF.

This clone appeared once. As DNA, the CDR3 is TGTGCCAGCAGCTTTCAAGAGACCCAGTACTTC. Encoded protein: CASSFQETQYF. V is TRBV2 and J is TRBJ2-5; no definite D call. Germline CDR1 SNHLY, CDR2 FYNNEI. V was shortened by 6 bases and J by 2 bases, with 4 bases between the two germline ends. The CDR3 has 11 amino acids.

The rearrangement joins TRBV7-6 to TRBJ2-2; TRBD1 aligns across 10 bases. Trimming removed 3 bases from V and 6 bases from J; junction bases left unmatched: 7. CDR3 size: 16 residues. In germline, CDR1 is SGHVS, CDR2 FNYEAQ. The CDR3 DNA reads TGTGCCAGCAGCTTCCGGGACAGGGGAGTTCCCGGGGAGCTGTTTTTT. Residues: CASSFRDRGVPGELFF.

The rearrangement joins TRBV7-8 to TRBJ2-3, with D perhaps TRBD2 (6 bases). The CDR3 totals 14 residues. V was cut by 4 bases and J by 8 bases, with 16 bases left in between. Germline V lookup: CDR1 SGHVS, CDR2 FQNEAQ. This CDR3 reads CASSSTHGGSTQYF. CDR3 in DNA: TGTGCCAGCAGCTCAACCCACGGGGGAAGTACGCAGTATTTT.

Here the CDR3 DNA reads TGTGCCAGTATCTCACGCGGCGTCAGCGCCTATGGCTACACCTTC. Translating gives CASISRGVSAYGYTF. The rearrangement links TRBV19 to TRBJ1-2; D uncertain. The CDR3 length is 15 residues. Germline CDR1 reads LNHDA; CDR2 reads SQIVND (reference sequence). V lost 7 bases, J lost 4 bases, and 19 bases lay in between. Supplemented by reference TRBV19 and TRBJ1-2, the full variable domain reads DGGITQSPKYLFRKEGQNVTLSCEQNLNHDAMYWYRQDPGQGLRLIYYSQIVNDFQKGDIAEGYSVSREKKESFPLTVTSAQKNPTAFYLCASISRGVSAYGYTFGSGTRLTVV.

V gene TRBV9 combines with J gene TRBJ2-3, with a weak D call TRBD2 (6 bases). Deletions cut 0 bases from V and 0 bases from J, with 11 bases between. The CDR3 is 16 amino acids. Germline V gene lookup returns CDR1 SGDLS and CDR2 YYNGEE. The CDR3 here is CASSVGVAASTDTQYF. The CDR3 DNA sequence: TGTGCCAGCAGCGTAGGAGTAGCGGCGAGCACAGATACGCAGTATTTT.

The table lists this clone with a few counts. V is TRBV19 and J is TRBJ2-5; 11 bases are shared with TRBD2. The V and J ends lost 2 bases and 2 bases, in that order; junction bases with no gene match: 4. This CDR3 is 16 amino acids long. Germline V gene lookup returns CDR1 LNHDA and CDR2 SQIVND (reference sequence). CDR3 nucleotide sequence: TGTGCCAGTAGTATAAGGGTAGCGGGGGGGCAAGAGACCCAGTACTTC. The encoded protein is CASSIRVAGGQETQYF.

The J gene is TRBJ1-6, the V gene TRBV19; tentative D call: TRBD1 (6 bases). Deletions cut 3 bases from V and 10 bases from J, with 22 bases between. The CDR3 is 17 amino acids. CDR1 is LNHDA, CDR2 SQIVND, per germline (reference sequence). CDR3 sequence reads: CASSIRDTRTRWSPLHF. The CDR3, as DNA: TGTGCCAGTAGTATCCGGGACACCCGAACCCGTTGGTCACCCCTCCACTTT.

The rearrangement joins TRBV15 to TRBJ2-5, with D possibly matching TRBD1 (5 bases). CDR1 is LNHNV and CDR2 is YYDKDF in the germline V gene (reference sequence). V lost 0 bases and J 3 bases, leaving 8 bases between the germline ends. The CDR3 loop spans 14 amino acids. CDR3 residues: CATSRDVREETQYF. CDR3 bases: TGTGCCACCAGCAGAGATGTCAGGGAAGAGACCCAGTACTTC. The full variable domain, rest sourced from reference TRBV15 and TRBJ2-5, is DAMVIQNPRYQVTQFGKPVTLSCSQTLNHNVMYWYQQKSSQAPKLLFHYYDKDFNNEADTPDNFQSRRPNTSFCFLDIRSPGLGDTAMYLCATSRDVREETQYFGPGTRLLVL.

This rearrangement joins TRBV19 to TRBJ1-1, with D hard to call. The CDR3 runs to 13 residues. Germline assignment: CDR1 LNHDA and CDR2 SQIVND (reference sequence). Trimming took off 5 bases at V and 3 bases at J, with 10 bases between the two ends. The CDR3 DNA sequence: TGTGCCAGTAGTTTCGGGTCCTACACTGAAGCTTTCTTT. Protein sequence: CASSFGSYTEAFF.

The chain has TRBV19 and TRBJ2-1, with D possibly TRBD2 on 5 matching bases. The ends were cut back, 9 bases at V and 1 base at J, with 19 bases in the middle. This CDR3 is built from 16 residues. Germline assignment: CDR1 LNHDA and CDR2 SQIVND (reference sequence). CDR3 nucleotides: TGTGCCAGCTCCTGGGCCGGGAACCCTTCCTACAATGAGCAGTTCTTC. Translating it yields CASSWAGNPSYNEQFF.